Below are 5 T cell receptor beta chains sequenced from a single sample in a study of T cell responses to AZD1222 COVID-19 vaccine. Here immunoSEQ multiplex PCR was the method, and the copy in TCRdb shows in-frame clones only, minus some. The sample's table shows over 140,000 clones. The sequenced sample consisted of peripheral blood. All receptors come from an adult in good health.

The chain employs TRBV6-5 and TRBJ2-2, with 7 positions matching TRBD1. CDR1 and CDR2 (germline): MNHEY, SVGAGI. The CDR3 totals 14 residues. V dropped 6 bases and J dropped 4; count of bases not matched to a gene: 5. CDR3 DNA: TGTGCCAGCAGGGACGGACAGGTCACCGGGGAGCTGTTTTTT. The encoded protein is CASRDGQVTGELFF.

The chain couples TRBV5-1 to TRBJ2-3; D unresolved. CDR1 and CDR2 (germline): SGHRS, YFSETQ. CDR3 length: 14 amino acids. V was clipped by 4 bases and J by 0 bases, with 9 bases between them. CDR3 in DNA: TGCGCCAGCAGCGTATCAGATAGCACAGATACGCAGTATTTT. Protein product: CASSVSDSTDTQYF.

The chain carries TRBV6-5 and TRBJ2-7, with 8 bases fitting TRBD2. This CDR3 comprises 14 residues. With V trimmed by 5 bases and J by 3 bases, 6 bases remained unmatched. The germline V gene has CDR1 MNHEY and CDR2 SVGAGI. In DNA form, the CDR3 reads TGTGCCAGCAGTAGACTAGCGCGGATCTACGAGCAGTACTTC. Its translation is CASSRLARIYEQYF.

This rearrangement joins TRBV19 to TRBJ2-3, with unresolved D. The CDR3 is 15 amino acids. Trimming removed 2 bases from V and 2 bases from J, with 11 bases in between. Per germline, CDR1 LNHDA and CDR2 SQIVND (reference sequence). Here the CDR3 reads CASSISSGLTDTQYF. DNA of the CDR3: TGTGCCAGTAGTATATCTTCGGGCCTCACAGATACGCAGTATTTT. Together with reference TRBV19 and TRBJ2-3, the CDR3 gives the full variable domain: DGGITQSPKYLFRKEGQNVTLSCEQNLNHDAMYWYRQDPGQGLRLIYYSQIVNDFQKGDIAEGYSVSREKKESFPLTVTSAQKNPTAFYLCASSISSGLTDTQYFGPGTRLTVL.

The chain is built from TRBV15 and TRBJ2-5; 8 bases match TRBD2. V lost 5 bases, J lost 5 bases, and 13 bases stayed unmatched. The CDR3 contains 16 residues. The germline gives CDR1 LNHNV, CDR2 YYDKDF (reference sequence). The CDR3 DNA reads TGTGCCACCAGCCACGGGGGGGCGCGAGGTAGGGAGACCCAGTACTTC. Translation: CATSHGGARGRETQYF.